This T cell receptor beta chain was profiled in a study of T-cell reconstitution after alpha-beta-depleted transplantation in children. Germline V lookup: CDR1 SGHAT, CDR2 FQNNGV. V was pared by 4 bases and J by 3 bases, with 9 bases between. The CDR3 totals 13 residues. Preparation of the TCRbeta library was carried out with unique molecular identifiers. From the PCR reads, TCRdb called clonotypes with MiXCR, one entry per CDR3 protein. The table shows around 380,000 distinct CDR3 sequences, with 11% occurring only once. This sequence joins TRBV11-2 and TRBJ1-1, with D uncertain. This TCR derives from a human donor who donated a stem cell graft to a child with acute myeloid leukemia. Sequencing used PBMCs from the stem cell graft donor, obtained from the stem cell graft. The CDR3 nucleotides read TGTGCCAGCAGCTATAAAACGGACACTGAAGCTTTCTTT. This codes for CASSYKTDTEAFF.